These T cell receptor beta chains were read from a single sample in a study of shared clonotypes between healthy human individuals. Clones were sequenced by immunoSEQ multiplex PCR, and TCRdb holds only the in-frame ones, with some missing. This repertoire shows about 95,000 clones, roughly two thirds found once; its top ten account for roughly 40%. Sequencing was carried out using memory CD8+ T cells sorted from blood. The receptor set was obtained from a man aged 25 to 40 in good health. Each CDR3 is given with its conserved first and last residue. Fields, in order: D gene, clone size, V gene, J gene, CDR3 DNA, CDR3 protein. A D gene is named only where the DNA matches it firmly. Expanded clones get a size class; other rows say once, few or many, or leave the size out.

D gene: NA; clone size: NA; V gene: TRBV2; J gene: TRBJ1-5; CDR3 DNA: TGTGCCAGCAGTGACCGGAGGAATAGCAATCAGCCCCAGCATTTT; CDR3 protein: CASSDRRNSNQPQHF
D gene: TRBD2; clone size: NA; V gene: TRBV11-2; J gene: TRBJ2-7; CDR3 DNA: TGTGCCAGCAGCTTTTTGGCGGGAGGGCACGACGAGCAGTACTTC; CDR3 protein: CASSFLAGGHDEQYF
D gene: NA; clone size: NA; V gene: TRBV6-5; J gene: TRBJ2-7; CDR3 DNA: TGTGCCAGCAGTTACCCGGGTTCCGAGCAGTACTTC; CDR3 protein: CASSYPGSEQYF
D gene: NA; clone size: NA; V gene: TRBV30; J gene: TRBJ1-1; CDR3 DNA: TGTGCCTGGAGTGATGGGGGGAAATATATCGCTGAAGCTTTCTTT; CDR3 protein: CAWSDGGKYIAEAFF
D gene: TRBD2; clone size: NA; V gene: TRBV4-1; J gene: TRBJ2-3; CDR3 DNA: TGCGCCAGCAGCCGGCTGGGACTAGGTTCAGATACGCAGTATTTT; CDR3 protein: CASSRLGLGSDTQYF
D gene: NA; clone size: NA; V gene: TRBV14; J gene: TRBJ1-2; CDR3 DNA: TGTGCCAGCAGCCAAGACTGGATAGCATTCACCTTC; CDR3 protein: CASSQDWIAFTF
D gene: NA; clone size: NA; V gene: TRBV6-1; J gene: TRBJ2-6; CDR3 DNA: TGTGCCAGCAGTGAATATCCCTCTGGGGCCAACGTCCTGACTTTC; CDR3 protein: CASSEYPSGANVLTF
D gene: TRBD1; clone size: many; V gene: TRBV25-1; J gene: TRBJ1-1; CDR3 DNA: TGTGCCAGCACTGAGGGACAGGGGTCCTCTGAAGCTTTCTTT; CDR3 protein: CASTEGQGSSEAFF
D gene: NA; clone size: few; V gene: TRBV5-4; J gene: TRBJ2-3; CDR3 DNA: TGTGCCAGCAGCCCCCCGGTGGACTCGACAGATACGCAGTATTTT; CDR3 protein: CASSPPVDSTDTQYF
D gene: TRBD2; clone size: NA; V gene: TRBV28; J gene: TRBJ2-5; CDR3 DNA: TGTGCCAGCAGTTTAGGTTCGAGCGGGGTGGCGGCCCAGTACTTC; CDR3 protein: CASSLGSSGVAAQYF
D gene: TRBD1; clone size: NA; V gene: TRBV19; J gene: TRBJ1-5; CDR3 DNA: TGTGCCAGTAGTACTACGGACAGGGCCCTGATTGGGAATCAGCCCCAGCATTTT; CDR3 protein: CASSTTDRALIGNQPQHF
D gene: NA; clone size: NA; V gene: TRBV11-2; J gene: TRBJ2-7; CDR3 DNA: TGTGCCAGCCGCCCGTTTCGAGGGGGCGAGCAGTACTTC; CDR3 protein: CASRPFRGGEQYF
D gene: TRBD2; clone size: medium-sized; V gene: TRBV4-3; J gene: TRBJ2-1; CDR3 DNA: TGCGCCAGCAGCCAAGATCGAGGAGACAGCGGGAGCTCCTACAATGAGCAGTTCTTC; CDR3 protein: CASSQDRGDSGSSYNEQFF
D gene: TRBD1; clone size: few; V gene: TRBV25-1; J gene: TRBJ2-5; CDR3 DNA: TGTGCCAGCACAGGGGGAGTTGAGACCCAGTACTTC; CDR3 protein: CASTGGVETQYF
D gene: NA; clone size: NA; V gene: TRBV5-1; J gene: TRBJ2-7; CDR3 DNA: TGCGCCAGCAGCTTGGTGGATGTTGGCTCCTACGAGCAGTACTTC; CDR3 protein: CASSLVDVGSYEQYF
D gene: NA; clone size: NA; V gene: TRBV6-4; J gene: TRBJ1-4; CDR3 DNA: TGTGCCAGCAGTGAGGGATCGCAGCCCAATGAAAAACTGTTTTTT; CDR3 protein: CASSEGSQPNEKLFF
D gene: TRBD2; clone size: NA; V gene: TRBV9; J gene: TRBJ2-1; CDR3 DNA: TGTGCCAGCAGCGTCACCTCCCAGACAGAACTAGCGGGAGGTAGGGGTGAGCAGTTCTTC; CDR3 protein: CASSVTSQTELAGGRGEQFF
D gene: TRBD1; clone size: NA; V gene: TRBV7-9; J gene: TRBJ1-5; CDR3 DNA: TGTGCCAGCAGCATTGACGGACAGGGAGGGGATCAGCCCCAGCATTTT; CDR3 protein: CASSIDGQGGDQPQHF
D gene: NA; clone size: NA; V gene: TRBV30; J gene: TRBJ2-7; CDR3 DNA: TGTGCCTGGGGGTACAATTCCTACGAGCAGTACTTC; CDR3 protein: CAWGYNSYEQYF
D gene: NA; clone size: many; V gene: TRBV11-2; J gene: TRBJ2-3; CDR3 DNA: TGTGCCAGTCACCAGGCGGGTACAGCAGATACGCAGTATTTT; CDR3 protein: CASHQAGTADTQYF
D gene: TRBD1; clone size: NA; V gene: TRBV18; J gene: TRBJ2-5; CDR3 DNA: TGTGCCAGCTCATCACGGCCAGGAGACAGGGACCAAGAGACCCAGTACTTC; CDR3 protein: CASSSRPGDRDQETQYF
D gene: TRBD1; clone size: NA; V gene: TRBV27; J gene: TRBJ1-4; CDR3 DNA: TGTGCCAGCAGTCCCGGGACAGGGACTGAAAAACTGTTTTTT; CDR3 protein: CASSPGTGTEKLFF
D gene: NA; clone size: NA; V gene: TRBV14; J gene: TRBJ2-3; CDR3 DNA: TGTGCCAGCAGCTTGTCCGCGGGCTCCATAGATACGCAGTATTTT; CDR3 protein: CASSLSAGSIDTQYF
D gene: NA; clone size: NA; V gene: TRBV7-2; J gene: TRBJ1-1; CDR3 DNA: TGTGCCAGCAGCGCCTACGCCAGTAGTGAAGCTTTCTTT; CDR3 protein: CASSAYASSEAFF
D gene: TRBD1; clone size: NA; V gene: TRBV9; J gene: TRBJ2-7; CDR3 DNA: TGTGCCAGCAGCGTATCGGGACAGCCCCACGAGCAGTACTTC; CDR3 protein: CASSVSGQPHEQYF
D gene: TRBD1; clone size: NA; V gene: TRBV25-1; J gene: TRBJ2-7; CDR3 DNA: TGTGCCAGCAGCCGCGGTACAGGGGCTTACGAGCAGTACTTC; CDR3 protein: CASSRGTGAYEQYF
D gene: NA; clone size: NA; V gene: TRBV5-3; J gene: TRBJ1-5; CDR3 DNA: TGTGCCAGAAGCCCGTGGGGGGGCCCTGGCAATCAGCCCCAGCATTTT; CDR3 protein: CARSPWGGPGNQPQHF
D gene: NA; clone size: NA; V gene: TRBV5-8; J gene: TRBJ1-5; CDR3 DNA: TGTGCCACCAGATGGGATAGCAATCAGCCCCAGCATTTT; CDR3 protein: CATRWDSNQPQHF
D gene: TRBD1; clone size: few; V gene: TRBV6-5; J gene: TRBJ1-1; CDR3 DNA: TGTGCCAGCAGCCCAGGGGGCACTGAAGCTTTCTTT; CDR3 protein: CASSPGGTEAFF
D gene: NA; clone size: few; V gene: TRBV5-1; J gene: TRBJ1-1; CDR3 DNA: TGCGCCAGCAGCTTGGGGTGGGAGCCTATGGGAACTGAAGCTTTCTTT; CDR3 protein: CASSLGWEPMGTEAFF
D gene: NA; clone size: many; V gene: TRBV19; J gene: TRBJ2-2; CDR3 DNA: TGTGCCAGTAGTATAGTAAGGGGAGTTGGCACCGGGGAGCTGTTTTTT; CDR3 protein: CASSIVRGVGTGELFF
D gene: NA; clone size: NA; V gene: TRBV28; J gene: TRBJ1-1; CDR3 DNA: TGTGCCAGCCAGGGCCTGAACACTGAAGCTTTCTTT; CDR3 protein: CASQGLNTEAFF
D gene: NA; clone size: NA; V gene: TRBV25-1; J gene: TRBJ2-6; CDR3 DNA: TGTGCCAGCCGGGAATCTGGGGCCAACGTCCTGACTTTC; CDR3 protein: CASRESGANVLTF
D gene: NA; clone size: once; V gene: TRBV13; J gene: TRBJ1-1; CDR3 DNA: TGTGCCAGCAGGTCATGGGGTGGTGAAGCTTTCTTT; CDR3 protein: CASRSWGGEAFF
D gene: NA; clone size: NA; V gene: TRBV28; J gene: TRBJ2-5; CDR3 DNA: TGTGCCAGCAGTCCCCCAGGGCGGGGGACCCAGTACTTC; CDR3 protein: CASSPPGRGTQYF
D gene: NA; clone size: NA; V gene: TRBV7-9; J gene: TRBJ1-3; CDR3 DNA: TGTGCCAGCAGCCCGGCGGCCATTGGAAACACCATATATTTT; CDR3 protein: CASSPAAIGNTIYF
D gene: NA; clone size: NA; V gene: TRBV29-1; J gene: TRBJ1-5; CDR3 DNA: TGCAGCGTCGGTGGGGGGGTTGGTCAGCCCCAGCATTTT; CDR3 protein: CSVGGGVGQPQHF
D gene: TRBD2; clone size: few; V gene: TRBV11-3; J gene: TRBJ2-1; CDR3 DNA: TGTGCCAGCAGTCCACCGGACGCGGGAGCTAATGAGCAGTTCTTC; CDR3 protein: CASSPPDAGANEQFF
D gene: NA; clone size: NA; V gene: TRBV2; J gene: TRBJ1-1; CDR3 DNA: TGTGCCAGCAGTGTGGGGGGAGAGGTTACTGAAGCTTTCTTT; CDR3 protein: CASSVGGEVTEAFF
D gene: TRBD2; clone size: NA; V gene: TRBV7-9; J gene: TRBJ2-2; CDR3 DNA: TGTGCCAGCAGCTTCTCCGGACTAGCGGGAGGCACCGGGGAGCTGTTTTTT; CDR3 protein: CASSFSGLAGGTGELFF
D gene: TRBD1; clone size: NA; V gene: TRBV28; J gene: TRBJ2-7; CDR3 DNA: TGTGCCAGCAGTTCCATCCGGGACAGGGAATACGAGCAGTACTTC; CDR3 protein: CASSSIRDREYEQYF
D gene: NA; clone size: NA; V gene: TRBV28; J gene: TRBJ2-3; CDR3 DNA: TGTGCCAGCAGTTTTGGGTCGAGCCAGAGCACAGATACGCAGTATTTT; CDR3 protein: CASSFGSSQSTDTQYF
D gene: TRBD1; clone size: NA; V gene: TRBV19; J gene: TRBJ1-5; CDR3 DNA: TGTGCCAGTAATGAAAACAGGGGGAGCGTTCAGCCCCAGCATTTT; CDR3 protein: CASNENRGSVQPQHF
D gene: TRBD1; clone size: NA; V gene: TRBV18; J gene: TRBJ2-3; CDR3 DNA: TGTGCCAGCTCACCTCGACAGGGGTACACAGATACGCAGTATTTT; CDR3 protein: CASSPRQGYTDTQYF
D gene: NA; clone size: NA; V gene: TRBV6-1; J gene: TRBJ1-2; CDR3 DNA: TGTGCCAGCAAGAACAGAGCGAAAAACTATGGCTACACCTTC; CDR3 protein: CASKNRAKNYGYTF
D gene: NA; clone size: NA; V gene: TRBV6-5; J gene: TRBJ1-1; CDR3 DNA: TGTGCCAGCAGTTTATGGACTGAAGCTTTCTTT; CDR3 protein: CASSLWTEAFF
D gene: TRBD2; clone size: NA; V gene: TRBV5-4; J gene: TRBJ2-1; CDR3 DNA: TGTGCCAGCACCACCTATCCCGGGGGGGAAAATGAGCAGTTCTTC; CDR3 protein: CASTTYPGGENEQFF
D gene: NA; clone size: once; V gene: TRBV10-3; J gene: TRBJ2-5; CDR3 DNA: TGTGCCATCAGTGAGTCTGGAGGGAACAGATTGCACTTC; CDR3 protein: CAISESGGNRLHF
D gene: TRBD1; clone size: NA; V gene: TRBV6-1; J gene: TRBJ1-5; CDR3 DNA: TGTGCCAGCAGTGGATGGGAGGGGGCTCATCAGCCCCAGCATTTT; CDR3 protein: CASSGWEGAHQPQHF
D gene: NA; clone size: once; V gene: TRBV28; J gene: TRBJ2-1; CDR3 DNA: TGTGCCAGCAGTGCCAGTTACAATGAGCAGTTCTTC; CDR3 protein: CASSASYNEQFF
D gene: NA; clone size: NA; V gene: TRBV30; J gene: TRBJ1-2; CDR3 DNA: TGCGCCTGGAGGGCCACAGGGATTGGCTACACCTTC; CDR3 protein: CAWRATGIGYTF
D gene: NA; clone size: NA; V gene: TRBV27; J gene: TRBJ2-2; CDR3 DNA: TGTGCCAGCAGCCCCGCGAGGCAAAACACCGGGGAGCTGTTTTTT; CDR3 protein: CASSPARQNTGELFF
D gene: NA; clone size: medium-sized; V gene: TRBV7-8; J gene: TRBJ2-1; CDR3 DNA: TGTGCCAGCAGCTTAGTCTGGCAGAATGAGCAGTTCTTC; CDR3 protein: CASSLVWQNEQFF